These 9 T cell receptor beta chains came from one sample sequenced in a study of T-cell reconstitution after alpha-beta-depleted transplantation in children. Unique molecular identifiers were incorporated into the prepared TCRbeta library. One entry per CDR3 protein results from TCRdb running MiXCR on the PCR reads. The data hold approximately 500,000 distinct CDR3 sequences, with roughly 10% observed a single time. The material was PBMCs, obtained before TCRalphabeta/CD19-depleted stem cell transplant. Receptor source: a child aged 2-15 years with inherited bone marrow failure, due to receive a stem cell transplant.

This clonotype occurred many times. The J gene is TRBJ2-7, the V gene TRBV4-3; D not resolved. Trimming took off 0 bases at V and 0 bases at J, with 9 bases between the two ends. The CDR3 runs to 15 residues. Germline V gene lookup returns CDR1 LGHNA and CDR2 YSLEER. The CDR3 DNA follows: TGCGCCAGCAGCCAAGATAGTAGGCTCTCCTACGAGCAGTACTTC. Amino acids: CASSQDSRLSYEQYF.

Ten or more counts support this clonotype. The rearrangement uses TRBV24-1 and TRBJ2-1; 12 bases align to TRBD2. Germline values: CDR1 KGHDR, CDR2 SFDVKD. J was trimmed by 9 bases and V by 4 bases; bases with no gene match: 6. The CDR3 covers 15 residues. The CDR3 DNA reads TGTGCCACCAGTGACCCACTAGCGGGAGGATTTGAGCAGTTCTTC. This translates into CATSDPLAGGFEQFF.

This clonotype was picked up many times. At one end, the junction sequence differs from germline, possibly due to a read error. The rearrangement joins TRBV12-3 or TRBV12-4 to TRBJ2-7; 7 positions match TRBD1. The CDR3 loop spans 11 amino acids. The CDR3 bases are TGTGCCAGCAGTTCCGGACAGGCCCGTCACTTC. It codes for CASSSGQARHF.

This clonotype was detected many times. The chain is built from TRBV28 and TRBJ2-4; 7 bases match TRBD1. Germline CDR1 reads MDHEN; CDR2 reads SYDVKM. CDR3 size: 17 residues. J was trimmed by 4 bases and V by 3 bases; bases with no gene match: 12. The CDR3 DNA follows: TGTGCCAGCAGTTTCCCCCCTCCTACGACAGGGAAAAACATTCAGTACTTC. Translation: CASSFPPPTTGKNIQYF. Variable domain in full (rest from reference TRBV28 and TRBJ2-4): DVKVTQSSRYLVKRTGEKVFLECVQDMDHENMFWYRQDPGLGLRLIYFSYDVKMKEKGDIPEGYSVSREKKERFSLILESASTNQTSMYLCASSFPPPTTGKNIQYFGAGTRLSVL.

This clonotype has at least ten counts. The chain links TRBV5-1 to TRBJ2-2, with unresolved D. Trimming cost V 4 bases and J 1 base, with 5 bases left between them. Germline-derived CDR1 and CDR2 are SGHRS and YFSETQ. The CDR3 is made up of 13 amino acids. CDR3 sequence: CASSAENTGELFF. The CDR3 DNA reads TGCGCCAGCAGCGCAGAGAACACCGGGGAGCTGTTTTTT.

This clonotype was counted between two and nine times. The chain's CDR3 is CACRSRGGMFF. For the CDR3, the DNA is TGTGCCTGTCGATCCCGGGGGGGGATGTTCTTC. V gene TRBV30 combines with J gene TRBJ2-1; 8 bases are a match to TRBD2. Germline assignment: CDR1 GTSNPN and CDR2 SVGIG (reference sequence). The trim removed 6 bases at V and 15 bases at J, leaving 10 bases unmatched. The CDR3 is 11 residues long. Filled out from reference TRBV30 and TRBJ2-1, the complete variable domain reads SQTIHQWPATLVQPVGSPLSLECTVEGTSNPNLYWYRQAAGRGLQLLFYSVGIGQISSEVPQNLSASRPQDRQFILSSKKLLLSDSGFYLCACRSRGGMFFGPGTRLTVL.

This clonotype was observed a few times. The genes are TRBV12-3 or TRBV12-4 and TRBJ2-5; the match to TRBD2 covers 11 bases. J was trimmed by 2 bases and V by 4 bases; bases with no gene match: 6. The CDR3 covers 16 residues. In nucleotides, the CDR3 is TGTGCCAGCAGTTCCCCGGGACTAGCGGATCAAGAGACCCAGTACTTC. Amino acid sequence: CASSSPGLADQETQYF.

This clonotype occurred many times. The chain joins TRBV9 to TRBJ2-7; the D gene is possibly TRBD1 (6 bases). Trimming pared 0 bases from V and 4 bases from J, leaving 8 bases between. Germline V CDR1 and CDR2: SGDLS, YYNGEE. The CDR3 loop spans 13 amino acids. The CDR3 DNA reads TGTGCCAGCAGCGTAGACCAGGGGTACGAGCAGTACTTC. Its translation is CASSVDQGYEQYF. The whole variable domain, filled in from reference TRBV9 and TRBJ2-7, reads DSGVTQTPKHLITATGQRVTLRCSPRSGDLSVYWYQQSLDQGLQFLIQYYNGEERAKGNILERFSAQQFPDLHSELNLSSLELGDSALYFCASSVDQGYEQYFGPGTRLTVT.

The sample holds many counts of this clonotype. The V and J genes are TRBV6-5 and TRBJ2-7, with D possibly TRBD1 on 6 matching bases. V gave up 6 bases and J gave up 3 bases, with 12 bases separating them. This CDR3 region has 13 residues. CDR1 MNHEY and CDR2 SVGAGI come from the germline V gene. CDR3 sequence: CASRWDTNYEQYF. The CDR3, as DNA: TGTGCCAGCAGATGGGACACCAACTACGAGCAGTACTTC.